The clone carrying this T cell receptor beta chain was seen more than once but under ten times. Its antigen is not identified. V gave up 6 bases and J gave up 3 bases; unmatched junction bases: 3. Germline lookup yields CDR1 MGHDK and CDR2 SYGVNS. This CDR3 region has 14 residues. The sample originates from a study of type 1 regulatory T cells. Study summary: T-allo10 is an in vitro-generated, Tr1-enriched CD4 T cell product specific for alloantigen.

TCRdb analysed the reads with MiXCR anew, one entry per CDR3 protein. The sample carries 60,000 to 70,000 distinct CDR3 sequences, approximately 50% recorded once. The sequence derives from a human donor in good health. The rearrangement joins TRBV25-1 to TRBJ1-5, with 9 bases that match TRBD1. Sequenced input: cultured non-Tr1 T cells, either the whole culture or a sorted T cell fraction (not recorded which). The CDR3 loop reads CASRGQGDNQPQHF. As DNA, the CDR3 is TGTGCCAGCAGGGGACAGGGTGACAATCAGCCCCAGCATTTT.